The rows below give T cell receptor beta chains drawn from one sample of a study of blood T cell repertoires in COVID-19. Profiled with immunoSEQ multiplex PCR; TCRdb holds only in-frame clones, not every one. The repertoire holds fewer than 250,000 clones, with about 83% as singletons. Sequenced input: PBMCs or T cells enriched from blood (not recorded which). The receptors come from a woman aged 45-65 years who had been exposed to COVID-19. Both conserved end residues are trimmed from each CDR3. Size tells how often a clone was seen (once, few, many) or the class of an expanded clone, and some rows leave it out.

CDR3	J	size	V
ASSQEPQTGGYGYT	TRBJ1-2	once	TRBV5-1
ASSAGQGRETQY	TRBJ2-5	NA	TRBV9
ASSLGQGGTEAF	TRBJ1-1	NA	TRBV27
ASSERYEQY	TRBJ2-7	NA	TRBV6-1
ASSLAANYGYT	TRBJ1-2	few	TRBV7-2
ASSWDSGNSPLH	TRBJ1-6	NA	TRBV27
ASSDGTSEETQY	TRBJ2-5	NA	TRBV19
ASSRPGDTQY	TRBJ2-3	NA	TRBV7-2
ASSRGDSSYEQY	TRBJ2-7	NA	TRBV18
ASSFNVLETQY	TRBJ2-5	once	TRBV5-1
ASSPQGQGWAGELF	TRBJ2-2	NA	TRBV5-1
ASRDIVETQY	TRBJ2-5	NA	TRBV5-1
ASSRQTSGGTDTQY	TRBJ2-3	NA	TRBV3-1/TRBV3-2
ASSAYRVPTYEQY	TRBJ2-7	once	TRBV7-8
ASSTGVKTQY	TRBJ2-3	NA	TRBV12-3/TRBV12-4
ASSDRGDSYNEQF	TRBJ2-1	NA	TRBV6-4
ASSDGTRKRGYTEAF	TRBJ1-1	NA	TRBV27
ASSLNTGSRGEQY	TRBJ2-7	NA	TRBV11-2
ASSSSRRGEQY	TRBJ2-7	NA	TRBV11-2
ASSILGGAGNQPQH	TRBJ1-5	NA	TRBV19
ASSLKPDQPQH	TRBJ1-5	NA	TRBV7-2
ASSEQEGTEAF	TRBJ1-1	NA	TRBV10-1
ASSTGGVTGELF	TRBJ2-2	NA	TRBV28
ASSIRETQY	TRBJ2-5	NA	TRBV19
ASSTRDWGYEQY	TRBJ2-7	NA	TRBV9
SVQLGTSAKLF	TRBJ1-4	NA	TRBV29-1
ASTLTQGRATEAF	TRBJ1-1	NA	TRBV6-6
ASSDTGTVSEKLF	TRBJ1-4	NA	TRBV2
ASSLVGGQESPF	TRBJ1-1	once	TRBV11-2
ASSYLGGTSGLTDTQY	TRBJ2-3	NA	TRBV6-2/TRBV6-3
ASSLAGGLYYNEQF	TRBJ2-1	NA	TRBV5-1
ASSPGQGSDTEAF	TRBJ1-1	NA	TRBV18
AASGLHTGELF	TRBJ2-2	NA	TRBV24-1
ASSPGSSYNSPLH	TRBJ1-6	NA	TRBV7-2
ASSLEGTGKRYGYT	TRBJ1-2	NA	TRBV7-9
ASSLGGGGAYGYT	TRBJ1-2	NA	TRBV13
ASSAPGGAQH	TRBJ1-5	NA	TRBV9
ASSPDQEVRGYT	TRBJ1-2	NA	TRBV18
ASSPYQGLYSNQPQH	TRBJ1-5	NA	TRBV3-1/TRBV3-2
ASSAGDRVVETQY	TRBJ2-5	NA	TRBV3-1/TRBV3-2
ASSLLLGGGVRTDTQY	TRBJ2-3	NA	TRBV27
ASRTGASGANVLT	TRBJ2-6	NA	TRBV28
ASSYGLAGVTGELF	TRBJ2-2	NA	TRBV6-5
SGRQASTDTQY	TRBJ2-3	NA	TRBV29-1